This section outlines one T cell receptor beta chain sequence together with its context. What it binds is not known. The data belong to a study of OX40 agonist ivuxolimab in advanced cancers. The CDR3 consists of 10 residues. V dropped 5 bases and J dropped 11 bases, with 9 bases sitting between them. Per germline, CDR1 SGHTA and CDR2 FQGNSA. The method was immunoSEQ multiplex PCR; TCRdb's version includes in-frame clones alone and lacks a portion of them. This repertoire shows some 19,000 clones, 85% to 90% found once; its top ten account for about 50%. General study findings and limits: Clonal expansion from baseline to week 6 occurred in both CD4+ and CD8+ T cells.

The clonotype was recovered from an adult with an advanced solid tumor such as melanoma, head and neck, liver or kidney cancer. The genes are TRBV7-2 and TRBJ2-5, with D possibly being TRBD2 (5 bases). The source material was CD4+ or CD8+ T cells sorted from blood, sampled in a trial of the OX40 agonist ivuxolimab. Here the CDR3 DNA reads TGTGCCAGCAGCGGGTGGGAGCAGTACTTC. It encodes CASSGWEQYF. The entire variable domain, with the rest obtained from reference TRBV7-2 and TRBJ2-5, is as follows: GAGVSQSPSNKVTEKGKDVELRCDPISGHTALYWYRQSLGQGLEFLIYFQGNSAPDKSGLPSDRFSAERTGGSVSTLTIQRTQQEDSAVYLCASSGWEQYFGPGTRLLVL.